These T cell receptor beta chains were read from a single sample in a study of T cells in Graves' hyperthyroidism and ophthalmopathy. In TCRdb, the multiplex PCR reads were re-called with MiXCR into one record per CDR3 protein. The data show fewer than 550,000 distinct CDR3 sequences, 15% to 18% seen once. The sequenced sample was blood. These receptors were collected from a woman younger than 30 with Graves' hyperthyroidism. Both conserved end residues are part of each CDR3. D genes are given only for firm matches. Not every row has a clone size; where given, it reads once, few, many or a size class.

TRBJ1-5 TRBV11-3 many TRBD1 15 CANITGVGGNQPQHF TGTGCCAACATAACAGGGGTAGGAGGCAATCAGCCCCAGCATTTT
TRBJ2-7 TRBV28 many NA 15 CASSPLTGSSYEQYF TGTGCCAGCAGTCCCTTGACGGGCAGCTCCTACGAGCAGTACTTC
TRBJ2-7 TRBV28 many NA 15 CASNVQGTPSYEQYF TGTGCCAGCAACGTACAGGGGACTCCCTCCTACGAGCAGTACTTC
TRBJ1-5 TRBV4-1 NA NA 16 CASSQDTGGGNQPQHF TGCGCCAGCAGCCAAGATACCGGAGGGGGCAATCAGCCCCAGCATTTT
TRBJ1-2 TRBV29-1 few NA 15 CSVVGSGAATGGYTF TGCAGCGTTGTAGGAAGTGGGGCAGCGACAGGTGGCTACACCTTC
TRBJ1-5 TRBV6-6 many NA 17 CASSYSSPTGTHQPQHF TGTGCCAGCAGTTACTCATCCCCTACAGGGACCCACCAGCCCCAGCATTTT
TRBJ1-1 TRBV20-1 few NA 12 CSAKDGNTEAFF TGCAGTGCCAAGGACGGGAACACTGAGGCTTTCTTT
TRBJ2-5 TRBV3-1 few NA 16 CASSQGRGGGQETQYF TGTGCCAGCAGCCAAGGTCGAGGGGGGGGGCAAGAGACCCAGTACTTC
TRBJ1-2 TRBV7-8 many NA 13 CASSLEGFTPHTF TGTGCCAGCAGCTTAGAGGGATTCACCCCACACACCTTC
TRBJ1-1 TRBV10-1 many NA 13 CASSAGGTTEAFF TGCGCCAGCAGTGCCGGAGGGACCACTGAAGCTTTCTTT
TRBJ2-1 TRBV20-1 many NA 18 CSARRSQDLGPTVYEQFF TGCAGTGCTAGGAGGTCTCAGGACTTGGGGCCTACGGTCTATGAGCAGTTCTTC
TRBJ1-6 TRBV12-5 many TRBD1 17 CASGFLLGRGINSPLHF TGTGCTAGTGGTTTCTTGCTCGGCAGGGGGATTAATTCACCCCTCCACTTT
TRBJ1-2 TRBV5-1 NA TRBD1 14 CASSSQGEGRGYTF TGCGCCAGCAGCTCACAGGGGGAGGGAAGAGGCTACACCTTC
TRBJ1-3 TRBV10-3 NA TRBD1 16 CAISQDRWTSGNTIYF TGTGCCATCAGCCAGGACAGGTGGACCTCTGGAAACACCATATATTTT
TRBJ2-3 TRBV20-1 many TRBD2 12 CSARGAGGLQYF TGCAGTGCTAGAGGAGCGGGGGGGCTGCAGTATTTT
TRBJ2-7 TRBV5-1 many NA 13 CASSGLSPYEQYF TGCGCCAGCTCGGGCCTGTCGCCCTACGAGCAGTACTTC
TRBJ1-3 TRBV6-4 NA NA 14 CASSDPAVGNTIYF TGTGCCAGCAGTGACCCAGCCGTGGGAAACACCATATATTTT
TRBJ2-1 TRBV4-1 few NA 15 CASSPPGKSYNEQFF TGCGCCAGCAGCCCGCCTGGGAAGTCCTACAATGAGCAGTTCTTC
TRBJ2-2 TRBV11-2 many NA 13 CASSLVATGELFF TGTGCCAGCAGCTTAGTAGCGACCGGGGAGCTGTTTTTT
TRBJ1-1 TRBV10-3 many NA 14 CAISGERGRTEAFF TGTGCCATCAGTGGAGAGAGGGGGAGGACTGAAGCTTTCTTT
TRBJ1-2 TRBV18 many TRBD1 14 CASSQQSGTAFYTF TGTGCCAGCTCGCAACAAAGCGGGACAGCGTTCTACACCTTC
TRBJ2-1 TRBV7-6 NA NA 19 CASSPLAGDGRSSYNEQFF TGTGCCAGCAGCCCCCTGGCGGGTGACGGGCGTAGCTCCTACAATGAGCAGTTCTTC
TRBJ1-5 TRBV7-8 many TRBD1 16 CASSPPQGVSNQPQHF TGTGCCAGCAGCCCCCCACAGGGGGTGAGCAATCAGCCCCAGCATTTT
TRBJ1-1 TRBV6-6 few NA 15 CASSYSQGGGTEAFF TGTGCCAGCAGTTACTCGCAGGGCGGGGGCACTGAAGCTTTCTTT
TRBJ2-3 TRBV25-1 few NA 13 CASSARQVDTQYF TGTGCCAGCAGTGCCAGGCAAGTCGATACGCAGTATTTT
TRBJ2-1 TRBV6-1 many TRBD2 15 CASSDQAGGHNEQFF TGTGCCAGCAGTGACCAAGCGGGAGGTCACAATGAGCAGTTCTTC
TRBJ2-3 TRBV18 many NA 15 CASSPRLQGSDTQYF TGTGCCAGCTCACCGCGGCTACAGGGATCAGATACGCAGTATTTT
TRBJ2-7 TRBV11-2 NA NA 17 CASSLDPGRASSYGQYF TGTGCCAGCAGCTTAGACCCCGGGCGCGCCTCTTCCTACGGGCAGTACTTC
TRBJ2-1 TRBV12-3/TRBV12-4 NA TRBD2 15 CASSSGSITYNEQFF TGTGCCAGCAGCAGCGGGAGTATCACCTACAATGAGCAGTTCTTC
TRBJ2-1 TRBV9 NA NA 15 CASSVVSGPVGEQFF TGTGCCAGCAGCGTAGTTTCGGGACCCGTCGGTGAGCAGTTCTTC
TRBJ2-5 TRBV20-1 many NA 15 CSADNTGTYQGAQYF TGCAGTGCTGACAACACGGGGACTTACCAAGGGGCCCAGTACTTC
TRBJ2-1 TRBV9 few TRBD2 16 CASSVGDSGSYNEQFF TGTGCCAGCAGCGTAGGCGATAGCGGGTCCTACAATGAGCAGTTCTTC
TRBJ1-2 TRBV28 many NA 12 CASSNTKYGYTF TGTGCCAGCAGCAACACAAAATATGGCTACACCTTC
TRBJ2-1 TRBV5-6 few NA 14 CASSRSSRLDEQFF TGTGCCAGCAGCCGCAGTTCCCGGTTAGATGAGCAGTTCTTC
TRBJ1-6 TRBV28 NA TRBD1 16 CASSLSGGFTNSPLHF TGTGCCAGCAGTCTCTCAGGGGGCTTTACTAATTCACCCCTCCACTTT
TRBJ2-2 TRBV5-6 many NA 15 CASTLSGRYTGELFF TGTGCCAGCACCCTATCAGGGCGATACACCGGGGAGCTGTTTTTT
TRBJ2-5 TRBV11-3 many TRBD1 15 CASSAGQGSGETQYF TGTGCCAGCAGCGCCGGACAGGGGTCGGGGGAGACCCAGTACTTC
TRBJ2-7 TRBV11-2 many TRBD2 14 CASSLILAGAEQYF TGTGCCAGCAGCTTAATACTAGCGGGAGCCGAGCAGTACTTC
TRBJ1-1 TRBV30 many NA 15 CAWTPKWDVNTEAFF TGTGCCTGGACTCCAAAATGGGACGTAAACACTGAAGCTTTCTTT
TRBJ2-3 TRBV7-9 many NA 12 CASSLVSDTQYF TGTGCCAGCAGCTTAGTGTCGGATACGCAGTATTTT
TRBJ2-7 TRBV20-1 many TRBD1 11 CSATTGGEQYF TGCAGTGCTACGACAGGGGGCGAGCAGTACTTC
TRBJ1-2 TRBV7-9 NA TRBD1 15 CASSQQGRENYGYTF TGTGCCAGCAGCCAACAGGGGAGGGAAAACTATGGCTACACCTTC
TRBJ1-2 TRBV6-1 many NA 11 CASSKGRGYTF TGTGCCAGCAGCAAAGGACGTGGCTACACCTTC
TRBJ1-2 TRBV20-1 NA NA 16 CSARPQGGGGNYGYTF TGCAGTGCTAGGCCCCAAGGGGGGGGGGGGAACTATGGCTACACCTTC
TRBJ2-1 TRBV5-1 many NA 15 CASSQGDSSGNEQFF TGCGCCAGCAGCCAGGGGGACTCCTCGGGGAATGAGCAGTTCTTC